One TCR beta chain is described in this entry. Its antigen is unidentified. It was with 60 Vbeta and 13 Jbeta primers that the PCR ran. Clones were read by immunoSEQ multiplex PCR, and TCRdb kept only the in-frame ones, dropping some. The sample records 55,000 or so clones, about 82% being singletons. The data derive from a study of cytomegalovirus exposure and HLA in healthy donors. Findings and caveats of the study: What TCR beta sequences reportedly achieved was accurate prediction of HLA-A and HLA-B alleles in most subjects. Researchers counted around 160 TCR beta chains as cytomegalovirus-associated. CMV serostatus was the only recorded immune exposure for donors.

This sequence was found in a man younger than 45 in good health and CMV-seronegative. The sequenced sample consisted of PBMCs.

CDR3 nucleotide sequence: TGCGCCAGCAGCTTGGACGGACAGGGGGGTCAGCCCCAGCATTTT. Its translation is CASSLDGQGGQPQHF. J is TRBJ1-5 and V is TRBV5-1; the match to TRBD1 covers 10 bases. V dropped 0 bases and J dropped 6; count of bases not matched to a gene: 3. The CDR3 length is 15 residues. Germline CDR1 SGHRS, CDR2 YFSETQ.